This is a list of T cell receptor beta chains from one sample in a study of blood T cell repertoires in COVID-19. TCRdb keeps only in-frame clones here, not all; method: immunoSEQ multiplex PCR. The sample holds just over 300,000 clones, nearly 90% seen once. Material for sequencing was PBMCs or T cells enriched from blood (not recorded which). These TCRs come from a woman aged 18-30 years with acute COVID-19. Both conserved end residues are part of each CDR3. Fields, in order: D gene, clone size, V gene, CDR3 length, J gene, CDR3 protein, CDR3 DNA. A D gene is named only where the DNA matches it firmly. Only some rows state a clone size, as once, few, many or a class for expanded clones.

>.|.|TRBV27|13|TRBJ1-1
CASSFRQDLEAFF
TGTGCCAGCAGTTTCCGACAGGACCTTGAAGCTTTCTTT
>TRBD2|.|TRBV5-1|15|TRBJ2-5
CASSFAGLAGETQYF
TGCGCCAGCAGTTTCGCGGGACTAGCCGGAGAGACCCAGTACTTC
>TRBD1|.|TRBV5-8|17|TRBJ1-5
CASSLRAGTDLNQPQHF
TGTGCCAGCAGCTTGAGGGCCGGGACAGACCTTAATCAGCCCCAGCATTTT
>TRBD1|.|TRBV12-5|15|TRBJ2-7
CASGSGTGESYEQYF
TGTGCTAGTGGTTCCGGGACAGGAGAATCCTACGAGCAGTACTTC
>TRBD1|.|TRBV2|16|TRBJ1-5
CASSLTGLLTSQPQHF
TGTGCCAGCAGCTTGACAGGGCTATTGACGTCGCAGCCCCAGCATTTT
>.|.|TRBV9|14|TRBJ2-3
CASSPRQVTDTQYF
TGTGCCAGCAGCCCTCGACAGGTGACAGATACGCAGTATTTT
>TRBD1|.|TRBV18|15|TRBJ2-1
CASSSGTGSYNEQFF
TGTGCCAGCTCTTCCGGGACAGGGTCCTACAATGAGCAGTTCTTC
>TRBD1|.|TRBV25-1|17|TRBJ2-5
CASSDRTGVSSQETQYF
TGTGCCAGCAGTGATCGAACAGGGGTCAGCTCCCAAGAGACCCAGTACTTC
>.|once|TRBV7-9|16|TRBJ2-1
CASSLRVQSSYNEQFF
TGTGCCAGCAGCCTCCGCGTACAGAGCTCCTACAATGAGCAGTTCTTC
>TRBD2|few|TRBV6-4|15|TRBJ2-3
CASSVVAGVTDTQYF
TGTGCCAGCAGTGTAGTAGCGGGGGTCACAGATACGCAGTATTTT
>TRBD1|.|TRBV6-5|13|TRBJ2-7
CASGGQGPYEQYF
TGTGCCAGCGGGGGACAGGGGCCCTACGAGCAGTACTTC
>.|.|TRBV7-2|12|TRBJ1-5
CASSQGNQPQHF
TGTGCCAGCAGCCAGGGGAATCAGCCCCAGCATTTT
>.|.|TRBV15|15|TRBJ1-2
CATSREWGSHYGYTF
TGTGCCACCAGCAGAGAATGGGGCAGCCACTATGGCTACACCTTC
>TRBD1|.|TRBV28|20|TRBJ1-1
CASSFPLKLKWGTGGAEAFF
TGTGCCAGCAGTTTCCCCTTGAAGTTAAAATGGGGGACAGGGGGTGCTGAAGCTTTCTTT
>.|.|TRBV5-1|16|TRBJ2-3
CASSWIREKPTDTQYF
TGCGCCAGCAGCTGGATCCGGGAGAAACCCACAGATACGCAGTATTTT
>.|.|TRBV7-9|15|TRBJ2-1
CASPPPRFGYNEQFF
TGTGCCAGCCCCCCCCCTCGCTTCGGCTACAATGAGCAGTTCTTC
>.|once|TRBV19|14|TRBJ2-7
CASSIERGTYEQYF
TGTGCCAGTAGTATAGAAAGGGGAACCTACGAGCAGTACTTC
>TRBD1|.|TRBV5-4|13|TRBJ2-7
CASSLTGSYEQYF
TGTGCCAGCAGCCTGACAGGGTCCTACGAGCAGTACTTC
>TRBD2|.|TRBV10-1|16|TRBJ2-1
CASSDHSGMYYNEQFF
TGCGCCAGCAGTGATCATAGCGGGATGTACTACAATGAGCAGTTCTTC
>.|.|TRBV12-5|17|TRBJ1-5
CASGLDSLGRSNQPQHF
TGTGCTAGTGGTCTGGACAGCCTGGGGAGGAGCAATCAGCCCCAGCATTTT
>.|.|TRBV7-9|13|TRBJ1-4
CASSSPNGEKLFF
TGTGCCAGCAGCTCCCCCAACGGGGAAAAACTGTTTTTT
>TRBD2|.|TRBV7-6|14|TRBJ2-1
CASSLVASGNEQFF
TGTGCCAGCAGCTTAGTTGCTAGCGGGAATGAGCAGTTCTTC
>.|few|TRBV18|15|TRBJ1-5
CASSPRPVEGQPQHF
TGTGCCAGCTCACCACGGCCGGTGGAGGGTCAGCCCCAGCATTTT
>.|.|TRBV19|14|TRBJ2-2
CASVAGGFAGELFF
TGTGCCAGTGTAGCCGGAGGGTTTGCCGGGGAGCTGTTTTTT
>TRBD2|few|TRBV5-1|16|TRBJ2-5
CASSFILAGGRETQYF
TGCGCCAGCAGCTTCATTTTAGCGGGAGGCAGGGAGACCCAGTACTTC
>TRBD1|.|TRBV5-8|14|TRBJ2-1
CASSLGTGKNEQFF
TGTGCCAGCAGCTTGGGGACAGGGAAAAATGAGCAGTTCTTC
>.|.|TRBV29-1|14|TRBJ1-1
CSVGWEGIDAEAFF
TGCAGCGTGGGGTGGGAGGGAATCGATGCTGAAGCTTTCTTT
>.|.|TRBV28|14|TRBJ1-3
CASSPTGTGNTIYF
TGTGCCAGCAGTCCCACGGGGACAGGAAACACCATATATTTT
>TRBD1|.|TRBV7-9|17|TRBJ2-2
CASSLVNRGPNTGELFF
TGTGCCAGCAGCCTGGTCAACAGGGGACCCAACACCGGGGAGCTGTTTTTT
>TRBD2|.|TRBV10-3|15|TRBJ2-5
CAIRPGEGFQETQYF
TGTGCCATCAGACCGGGGGAGGGCTTTCAAGAGACCCAGTACTTC
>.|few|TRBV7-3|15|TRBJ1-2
CASSLSPDRGYGYTF
TGTGCCAGCAGCTTAAGCCCGGACAGAGGCTATGGCTACACCTTC
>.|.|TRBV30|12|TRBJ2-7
CAWSPGPYEQYF
TGTGCCTGGAGTCCAGGTCCCTACGAGCAGTACTTC
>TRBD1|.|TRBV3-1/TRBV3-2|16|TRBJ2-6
CASRDRGGSGANVLTF
TGTGCCAGCAGGGACAGGGGAGGGTCTGGGGCCAACGTCCTGACTTTC
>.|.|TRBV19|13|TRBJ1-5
CASMAASNQPQHF
TGTGCCAGTATGGCAGCGAGCAATCAGCCCCAGCATTTT
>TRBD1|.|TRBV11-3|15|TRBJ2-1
CASSKGQGSRNEQFF
TGTGCCAGCAGTAAAGGACAGGGATCTCGTAATGAGCAGTTCTTC
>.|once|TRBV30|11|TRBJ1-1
CAWSSLLEAFF
TGTGCCTGGAGTTCCCTCTTGGAAGCTTTCTTT
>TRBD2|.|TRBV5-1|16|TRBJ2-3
CASSLATSGTSDTQYF
TGCGCCAGCAGCTTGGCCACTAGCGGGACTTCAGATACGCAGTATTTT
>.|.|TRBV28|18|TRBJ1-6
CASSTRDSRSSYNSPLHF
TGTGCCAGCAGTACCCGGGACTCCCGGAGCTCCTATAATTCACCCCTCCACTTT
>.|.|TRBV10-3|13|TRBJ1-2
CAISDREGEGYTF
TGTGCCATCAGTGACAGAGAGGGAGAGGGCTACACCTTC
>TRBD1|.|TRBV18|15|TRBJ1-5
CASSPNRGVNQPQHF
TGTGCCAGCTCACCGAACAGGGGCGTTAATCAGCCCCAGCATTTT
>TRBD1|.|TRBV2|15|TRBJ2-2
CASSDQGANTGELFF
TGTGCCAGCAGTGACCAGGGGGCCAACACCGGGGAGCTGTTTTTT
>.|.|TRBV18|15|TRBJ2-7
CASSPVGDSTYEQYF
TGTGCCAGCTCACCAGTAGGAGACAGCACCTACGAGCAGTACTTC
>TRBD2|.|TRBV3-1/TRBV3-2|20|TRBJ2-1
CASSQATTSGVLGSYNEQFF
TGTGCCAGCAGCCAAGCCACGACTAGCGGAGTTTTGGGCTCCTACAATGAGCAGTTCTTC
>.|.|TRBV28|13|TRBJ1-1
CASSSARTVEAFF
TGTGCCAGCAGTTCTGCGCGGACAGTTGAAGCTTTCTTT
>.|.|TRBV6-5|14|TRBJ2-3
CASRHGTGTDTQYF
TGTGCCAGCCGTCACGGGACTGGCACAGATACGCAGTATTTT
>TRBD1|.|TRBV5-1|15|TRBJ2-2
CASSTSTGDTGELFF
TGCGCCAGCAGCACTTCGACAGGGGACACCGGGGAGCTGTTTTTT
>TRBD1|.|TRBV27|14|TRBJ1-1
CASSSPTGPTEAFF
TGTGCCAGCAGTTCCCCGACAGGGCCCACTGAAGCTTTCTTT
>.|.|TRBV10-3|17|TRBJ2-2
CAIGTSQGTLNTGELFF
TGTGCCATCGGGACCTCCCAGGGGACACTAAACACCGGGGAGCTGTTTTTT
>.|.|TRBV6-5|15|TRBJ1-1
CASSYSYGDSTEAFF
TGTGCCAGCAGTTACTCGTACGGGGATAGCACTGAAGCTTTCTTT
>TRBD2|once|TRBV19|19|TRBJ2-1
CASSIMGLAGAGAYNEQFF
TGTGCCAGTAGTATAATGGGACTAGCGGGAGCAGGAGCCTACAATGAGCAGTTCTTC
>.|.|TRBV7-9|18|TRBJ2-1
CASSLGWGSGKVGDEQFF
TGTGCCAGCAGCTTGGGGTGGGGTAGCGGCAAAGTGGGGGATGAGCAGTTCTTC
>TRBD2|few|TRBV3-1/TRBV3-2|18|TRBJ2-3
CASSRGLAGGSGTDTQYF
TGTGCCAGCAGCCGAGGACTAGCGGGAGGTTCGGGCACAGATACGCAGTATTTT
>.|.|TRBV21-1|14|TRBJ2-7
CASSCAGQFYEQYF
TGTGCCAGCAGCTGTGCGGGACAGTTCTACGAGCAGTACTTC
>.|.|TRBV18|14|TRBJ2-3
CASSPLLEADTQYF
TGTGCCAGCTCACCTCTCCTAGAAGCAGATACGCAGTATTTT
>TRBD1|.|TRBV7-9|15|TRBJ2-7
CASSSTGTGRSEQYF
TGTGCCAGCAGCTCTACCGGGACAGGGAGATCCGAGCAGTACTTC
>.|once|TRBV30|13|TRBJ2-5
CAWGKSGQETQYF
TGTGCCTGGGGGAAAAGCGGGCAAGAGACCCAGTACTTC
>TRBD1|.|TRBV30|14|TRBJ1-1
CAWSVGTGNTEAFF
TGTGCCTGGAGTGTGGGGACAGGGAACACTGAAGCTTTCTTT
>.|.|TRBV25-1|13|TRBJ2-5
CASSETGRETQYF
TGTGCCAGCAGTGAAACAGGGCGGGAGACCCAGTACTTC